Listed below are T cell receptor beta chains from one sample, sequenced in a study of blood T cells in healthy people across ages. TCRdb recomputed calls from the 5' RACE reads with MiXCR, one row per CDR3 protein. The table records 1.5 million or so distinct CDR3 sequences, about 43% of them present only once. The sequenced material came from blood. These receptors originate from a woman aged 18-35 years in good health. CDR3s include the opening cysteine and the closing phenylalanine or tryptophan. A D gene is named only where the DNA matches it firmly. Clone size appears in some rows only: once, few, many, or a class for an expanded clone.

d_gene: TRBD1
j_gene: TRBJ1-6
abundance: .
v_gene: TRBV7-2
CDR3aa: CASGVGPGQGNSPLHF
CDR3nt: TGTGCCAGCGGGGTGGGGCCGGGACAGGGGAATTCACCCCTCCACTTT

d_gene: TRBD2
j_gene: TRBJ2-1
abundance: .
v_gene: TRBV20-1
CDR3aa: CSAKRTSGMVYNEQFF
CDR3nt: TGCAGTGCCAAGCGGACTAGCGGGATGGTTTACAATGAGCAGTTCTTC

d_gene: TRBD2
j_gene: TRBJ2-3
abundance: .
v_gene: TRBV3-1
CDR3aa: CASSQVETSGSDTQYF
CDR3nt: TGTGCCAGCAGCCAAGTGGAGACTAGCGGGAGCGATACGCAGTATTTT

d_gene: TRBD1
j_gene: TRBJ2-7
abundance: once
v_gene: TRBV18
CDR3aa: CASSPQLQGGTYEQYF
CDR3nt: TGTGCCAGCTCACCACAACTACAGGGGGGCACCTACGAGCAGTACTTC

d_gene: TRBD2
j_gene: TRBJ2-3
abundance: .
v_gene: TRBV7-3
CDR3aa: CASTRWGGGDDTQYF
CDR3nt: TGTGCCAGCACCAGATGGGGCGGGGGAGACGACACGCAGTATTTT

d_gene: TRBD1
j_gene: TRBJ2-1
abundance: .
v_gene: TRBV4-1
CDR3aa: CASRGTGVNEQFF
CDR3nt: TGCGCCAGCCGAGGGACAGGGGTCAATGAGCAGTTCTTC

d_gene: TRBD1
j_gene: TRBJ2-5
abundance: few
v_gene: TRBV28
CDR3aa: CASRDRVTSQETQYF
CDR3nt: TGTGCCAGCAGGGACAGGGTGACTTCTCAAGAGACCCAGTACTTC

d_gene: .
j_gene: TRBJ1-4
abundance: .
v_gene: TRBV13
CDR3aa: CASSGFPGREKLFF
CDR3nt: TGTGCCAGCAGCGGATTCCCCGGGAGGGAAAAACTGTTTTTT

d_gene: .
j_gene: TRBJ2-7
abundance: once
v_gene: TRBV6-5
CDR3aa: CASSYGGGRSYNEQYF
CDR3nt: TGTGCCAGCAGTTACGGGGGGGGGCGCTCCTACAATGAGCAGTACTTC

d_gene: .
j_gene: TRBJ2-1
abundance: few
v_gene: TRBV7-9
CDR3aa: CASSLLRKGINEQFF
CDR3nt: TGTGCCAGCAGCTTATTGCGGAAAGGCATCAATGAGCAGTTCTTC

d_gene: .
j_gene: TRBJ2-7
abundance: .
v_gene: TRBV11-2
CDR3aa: CASSSARGDTYEQYF
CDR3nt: TGTGCCAGCAGCTCCGCGCGTGGGGACACCTACGAGCAGTACTTC

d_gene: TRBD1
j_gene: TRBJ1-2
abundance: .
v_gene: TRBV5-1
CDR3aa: CASSLPRDRGDYGYTF
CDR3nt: TGCGCCAGCAGCCTCCCGAGGGACAGGGGTGACTATGGCTACACCTTC

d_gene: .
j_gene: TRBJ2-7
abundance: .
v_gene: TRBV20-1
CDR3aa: CSARDLSGAYEQYF
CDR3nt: TGCAGTGCTAGAGATCTTAGCGGTGCGTACGAGCAGTACTTC

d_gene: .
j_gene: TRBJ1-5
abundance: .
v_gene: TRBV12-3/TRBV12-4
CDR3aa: CASRRELNQPQHF
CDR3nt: TGTGCCAGCAGGCGGGAGCTCAATCAGCCCCAGCATTTT

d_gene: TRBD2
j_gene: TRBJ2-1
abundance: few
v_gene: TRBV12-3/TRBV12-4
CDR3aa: CASRLSGTSGINEQFF
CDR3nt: TGTGCCAGCAGGCTATCCGGGACTAGCGGGATAAATGAGCAGTTCTTC

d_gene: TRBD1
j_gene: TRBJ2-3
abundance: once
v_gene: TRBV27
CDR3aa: CASHRGPTDTQYF
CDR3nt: TGTGCCAGCCACAGGGGACCCACAGATACGCAGTATTTT

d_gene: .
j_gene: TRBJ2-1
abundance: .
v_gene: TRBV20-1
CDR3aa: CSARDWAEGGSFYNEQFF
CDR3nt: TGCAGTGCTAGAGATTGGGCAGAGGGGGGATCTTTTTACAATGAGCAGTTCTTC

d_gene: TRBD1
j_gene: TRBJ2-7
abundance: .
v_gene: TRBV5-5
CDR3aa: CASSPGTGTREQYF
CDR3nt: TGTGCCAGCAGTCCCGGGACAGGGACGCGCGAGCAGTACTTC

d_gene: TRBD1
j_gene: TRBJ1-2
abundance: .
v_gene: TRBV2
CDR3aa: CASSEATGGNYGYTF
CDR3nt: TGTGCCAGCAGTGAAGCAACAGGGGGCAACTATGGCTACACCTTC

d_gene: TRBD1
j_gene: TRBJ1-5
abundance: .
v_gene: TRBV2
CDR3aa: CASSTPGTGAGQPQHF
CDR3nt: TGTGCCAGCAGTACCCCAGGGACAGGGGCCGGCCAGCCCCAGCATTTT

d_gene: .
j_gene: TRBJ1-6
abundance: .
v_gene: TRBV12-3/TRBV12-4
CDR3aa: CASSPPGTVNSPLHF
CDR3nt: TGTGCCAGCAGTCCCCCAGGGACGGTGAATTCACCCCTCCACTTT

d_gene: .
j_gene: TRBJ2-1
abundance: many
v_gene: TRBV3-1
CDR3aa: CASSHPYNEQFF
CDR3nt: TGTGCCAGCAGCCACCCCTACAATGAGCAGTTCTTC

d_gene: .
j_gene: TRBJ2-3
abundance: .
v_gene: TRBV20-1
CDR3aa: CSGSQDRVTDTQYF
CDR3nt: TGCAGTGGGTCGCAGGACCGAGTCACAGATACGCAGTATTTT

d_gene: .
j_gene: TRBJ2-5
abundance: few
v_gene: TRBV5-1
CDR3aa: CASSLTEDGRGTQYF
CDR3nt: TGCGCCAGCAGCTTGACGGAAGACGGAAGGGGGACCCAGTACTTC

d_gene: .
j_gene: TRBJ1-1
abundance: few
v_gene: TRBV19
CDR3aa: CASPPPWGGNTEAFF
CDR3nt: TGTGCCAGCCCACCCCCCTGGGGAGGGAACACTGAAGCTTTCTTT

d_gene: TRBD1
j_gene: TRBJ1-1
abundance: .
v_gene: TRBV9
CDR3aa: CASSAPRTGIPLSEAFF
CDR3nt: TGTGCCAGCAGCGCCCCTCGGACAGGGATTCCCCTCTCTGAAGCTTTCTTT

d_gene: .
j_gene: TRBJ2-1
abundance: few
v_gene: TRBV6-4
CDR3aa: CASSENGGLKDEQFF
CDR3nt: TGTGCCAGCAGTGAAAATGGGGGCCTTAAGGATGAGCAGTTCTTC

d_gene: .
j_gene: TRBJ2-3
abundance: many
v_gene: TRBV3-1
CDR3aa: CASSHRGARDTQYF
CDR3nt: TGTGCCAGCAGCCATCGGGGGGCCAGAGATACGCAGTATTTT

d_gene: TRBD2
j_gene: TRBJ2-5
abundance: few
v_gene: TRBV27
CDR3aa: CASSPTTTSRETQYF
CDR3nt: TGTGCCAGCAGTCCGACGACGACTAGCAGGGAGACCCAGTACTTC

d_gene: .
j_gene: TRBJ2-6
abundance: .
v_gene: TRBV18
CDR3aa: CASSPAQSGANVLTF
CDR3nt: TGTGCCAGCTCACCAGCCCAGTCTGGGGCCAACGTCCTGACTTTC

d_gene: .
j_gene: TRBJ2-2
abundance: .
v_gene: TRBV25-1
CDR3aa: CASSPAWGTFTGELFF
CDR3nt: TGTGCCAGCAGCCCAGCCTGGGGGACTTTCACCGGGGAGCTGTTTTTT

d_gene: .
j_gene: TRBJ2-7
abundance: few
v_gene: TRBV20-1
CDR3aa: CSAEAGFTYEQYF
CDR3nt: TGCAGTGCTGAAGCAGGGTTCACCTACGAGCAGTACTTC

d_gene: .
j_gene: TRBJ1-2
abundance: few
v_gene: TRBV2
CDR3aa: CASSEMAGRANYGYTF
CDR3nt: TGTGCCAGCAGTGAAATGGCAGGGAGAGCTAACTATGGCTACACCTTC

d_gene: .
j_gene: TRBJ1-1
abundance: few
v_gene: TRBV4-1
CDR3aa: CASSHPSGDTGMNTEAFF
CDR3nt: TGCGCCAGCAGCCATCCCTCTGGGGACACAGGGATGAACACTGAAGCTTTCTTT

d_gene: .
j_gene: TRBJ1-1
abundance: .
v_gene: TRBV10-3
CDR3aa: CAISESYRGTEAFF
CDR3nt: TGTGCCATCAGTGAGTCGTATAGGGGCACTGAAGCTTTCTTT

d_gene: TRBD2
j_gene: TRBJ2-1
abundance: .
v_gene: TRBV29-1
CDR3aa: CSVVLAGGSYNGQFF
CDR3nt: TGCAGCGTCGTACTAGCGGGAGGCTCCTACAATGGGCAGTTCTTC

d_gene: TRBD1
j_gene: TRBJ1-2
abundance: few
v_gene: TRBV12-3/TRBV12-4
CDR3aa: CASSYGQGVSGYTF
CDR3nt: TGTGCCAGCAGCTATGGACAGGGAGTGTCTGGCTACACCTTC

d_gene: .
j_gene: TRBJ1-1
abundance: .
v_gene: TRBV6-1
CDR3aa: CASAPGRVSEAFF
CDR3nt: TGTGCCAGCGCCCCGGGCAGGGTCTCTGAAGCTTTCTTT

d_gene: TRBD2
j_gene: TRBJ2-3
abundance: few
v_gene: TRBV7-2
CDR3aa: CASSRRSRLAGEEDTQYF
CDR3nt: TGTGCCAGCAGCCGAAGGTCCCGACTAGCGGGAGAAGAAGATACGCAGTATTTT

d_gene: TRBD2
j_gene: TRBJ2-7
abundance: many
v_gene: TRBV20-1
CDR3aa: CSARVSGGSYNEQYF
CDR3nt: TGCAGTGCTAGAGTGAGCGGGGGCTCCTACAATGAGCAGTACTTC

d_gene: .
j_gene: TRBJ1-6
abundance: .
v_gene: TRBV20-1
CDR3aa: CSARAGGAIGASLHF
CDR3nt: TGCAGTGCTAGAGCGGGGGGGGCGATAGGCGCCTCCCTCCACTTT

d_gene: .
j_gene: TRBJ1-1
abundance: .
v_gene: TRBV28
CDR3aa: CASSLRGLGPEAFF
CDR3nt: TGTGCCAGCAGTTTGCGGGGGCTTGGTCCTGAAGCTTTCTTT

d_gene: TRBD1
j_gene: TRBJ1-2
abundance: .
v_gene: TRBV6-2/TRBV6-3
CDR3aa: CASSAHTGGSGYTF
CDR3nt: TGTGCCAGCAGTGCTCACACAGGGGGCTCTGGCTACACCTTC

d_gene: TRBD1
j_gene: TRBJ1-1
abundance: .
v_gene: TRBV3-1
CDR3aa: CASSPTGTGGEAFF
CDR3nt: TGTGCCAGCAGCCCCACCGGGACAGGGGGCGAAGCTTTCTTT

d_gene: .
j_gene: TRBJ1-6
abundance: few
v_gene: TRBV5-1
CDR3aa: CASSATGTQNSPLHF
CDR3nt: TGCGCCAGCAGCGCGACCGGGACACAGAATTCACCCCTCCACTTT

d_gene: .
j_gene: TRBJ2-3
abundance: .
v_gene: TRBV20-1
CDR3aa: CSARDRGATQYF
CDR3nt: TGCAGTGCTAGAGATCGGGGGGCTACGCAGTATTTT

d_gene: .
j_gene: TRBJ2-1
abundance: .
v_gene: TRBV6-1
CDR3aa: CASSTGPPNEQFF
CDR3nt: TGTGCCAGCTCTACAGGTCCCCCCAATGAGCAGTTCTTC

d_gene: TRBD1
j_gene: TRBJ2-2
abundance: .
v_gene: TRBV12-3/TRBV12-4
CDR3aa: CASIHTDRGNTGELFF
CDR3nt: TGTGCCAGCATTCATACGGACAGGGGGAACACCGGGGAGCTGTTTTTT